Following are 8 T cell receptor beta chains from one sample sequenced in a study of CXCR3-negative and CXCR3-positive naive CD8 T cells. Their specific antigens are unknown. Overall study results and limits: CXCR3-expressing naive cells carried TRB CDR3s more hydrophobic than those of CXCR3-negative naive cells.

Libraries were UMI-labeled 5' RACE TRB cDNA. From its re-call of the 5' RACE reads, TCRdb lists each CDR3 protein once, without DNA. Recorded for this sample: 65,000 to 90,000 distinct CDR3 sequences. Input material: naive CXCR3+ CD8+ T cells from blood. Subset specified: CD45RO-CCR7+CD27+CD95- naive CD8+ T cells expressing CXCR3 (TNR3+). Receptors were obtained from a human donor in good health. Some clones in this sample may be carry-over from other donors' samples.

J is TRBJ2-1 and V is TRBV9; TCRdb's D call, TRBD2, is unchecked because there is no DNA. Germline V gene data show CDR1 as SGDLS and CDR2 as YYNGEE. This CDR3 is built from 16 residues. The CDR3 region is CASSEAGLYSYNEQFF.

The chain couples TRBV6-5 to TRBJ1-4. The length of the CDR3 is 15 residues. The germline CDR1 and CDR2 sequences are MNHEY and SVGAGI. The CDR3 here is CASGRIGTTNEKLFF.

The CDR3 sequence: CAISDGGRGNEQFF. The V gene is TRBV10-3, the J gene TRBJ2-1; TCRdb selects TRBD1, and the lack of DNA leaves this call unchecked. The CDR3 is made up of 14 amino acids. Germline V gives CDR1 ENHRY, CDR2 SYGVKD.

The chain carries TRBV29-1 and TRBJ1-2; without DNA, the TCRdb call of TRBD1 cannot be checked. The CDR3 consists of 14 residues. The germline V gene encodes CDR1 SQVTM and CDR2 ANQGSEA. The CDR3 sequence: CSVMTGNRDDGYTF.

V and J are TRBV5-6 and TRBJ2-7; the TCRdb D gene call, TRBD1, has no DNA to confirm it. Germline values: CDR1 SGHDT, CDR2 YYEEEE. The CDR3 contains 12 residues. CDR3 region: CASWTGLYEQYF.

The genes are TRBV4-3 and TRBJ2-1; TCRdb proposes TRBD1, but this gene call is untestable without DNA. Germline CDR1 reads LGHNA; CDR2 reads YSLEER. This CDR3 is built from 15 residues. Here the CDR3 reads CASSSDREAHNEQFF.

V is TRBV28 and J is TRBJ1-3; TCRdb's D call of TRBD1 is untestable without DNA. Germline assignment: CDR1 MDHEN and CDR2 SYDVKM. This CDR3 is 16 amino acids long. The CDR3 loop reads CASSLFRGLSGNTIYF.

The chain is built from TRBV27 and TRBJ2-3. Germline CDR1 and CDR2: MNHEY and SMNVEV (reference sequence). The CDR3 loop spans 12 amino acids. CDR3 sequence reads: CASSLSTDTQYF.